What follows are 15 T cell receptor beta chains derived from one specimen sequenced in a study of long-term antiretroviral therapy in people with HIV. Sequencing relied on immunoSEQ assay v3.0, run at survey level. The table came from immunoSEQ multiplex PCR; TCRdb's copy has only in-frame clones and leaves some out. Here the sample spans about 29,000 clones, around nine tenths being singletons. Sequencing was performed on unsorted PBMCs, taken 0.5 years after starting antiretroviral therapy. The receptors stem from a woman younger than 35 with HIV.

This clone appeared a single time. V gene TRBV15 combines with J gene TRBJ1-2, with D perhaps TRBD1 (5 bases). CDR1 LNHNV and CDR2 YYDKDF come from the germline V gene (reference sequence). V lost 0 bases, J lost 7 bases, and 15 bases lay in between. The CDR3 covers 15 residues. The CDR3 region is CATSRDGTGRGGYTF. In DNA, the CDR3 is TGTGCCACCAGCAGAGATGGTACAGGCCGGGGTGGCTACACCTTC.

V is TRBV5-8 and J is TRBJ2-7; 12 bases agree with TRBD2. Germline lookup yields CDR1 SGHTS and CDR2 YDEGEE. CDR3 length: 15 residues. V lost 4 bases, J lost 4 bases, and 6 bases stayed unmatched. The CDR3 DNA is TGTGCCAGCAGCCCGAGACTAGCGGGAGAATACGAGCAGTACTTC. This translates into CASSPRLAGEYEQYF.

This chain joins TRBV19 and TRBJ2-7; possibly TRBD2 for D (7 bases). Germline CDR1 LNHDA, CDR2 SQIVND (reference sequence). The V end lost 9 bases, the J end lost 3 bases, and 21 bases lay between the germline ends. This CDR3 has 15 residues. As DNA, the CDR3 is TGTGCCAGCGCTGCTGGGGGGGCCTTGGTCTACGAGCAGTACTTC. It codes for CASAAGGALVYEQYF.

The CDR3 nucleotides read TGTGCCAGCAGCTCACAGGGCCTCTACACCTTC. Protein product: CASSSQGLYTF. The chain recombines TRBV7-9 with TRBJ1-2, with a weak D call TRBD1 (6 bases). V dropped 4 bases and J dropped 10 bases, with 10 bases sitting between them. The CDR3 sequence is 11 residues long. CDR1 is SEHNR, CDR2 FQNEAQ, per germline (reference sequence).

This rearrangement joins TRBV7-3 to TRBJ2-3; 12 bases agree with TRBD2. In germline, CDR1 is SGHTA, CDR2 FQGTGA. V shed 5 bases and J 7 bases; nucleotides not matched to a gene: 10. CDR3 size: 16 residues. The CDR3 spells CASSPGLAGLSNTQYF. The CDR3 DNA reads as TGTGCCAGCAGCCCAGGACTAGCGGGACTCTCAAATACGCAGTATTTT.

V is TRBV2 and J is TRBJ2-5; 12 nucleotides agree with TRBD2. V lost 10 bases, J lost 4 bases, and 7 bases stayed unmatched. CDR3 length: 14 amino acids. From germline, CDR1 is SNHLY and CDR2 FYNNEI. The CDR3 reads CATLILAGGETQYF. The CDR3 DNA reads TGTGCCACCTTGATACTAGCGGGAGGAGAGACCCAGTACTTC.

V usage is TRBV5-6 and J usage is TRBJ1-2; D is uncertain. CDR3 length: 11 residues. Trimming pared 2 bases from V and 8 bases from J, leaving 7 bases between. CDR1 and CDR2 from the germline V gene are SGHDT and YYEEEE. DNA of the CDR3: TGTGCCAGCAGCTTAGGCGGGGGCTACACCTTC. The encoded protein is CASSLGGGYTF.

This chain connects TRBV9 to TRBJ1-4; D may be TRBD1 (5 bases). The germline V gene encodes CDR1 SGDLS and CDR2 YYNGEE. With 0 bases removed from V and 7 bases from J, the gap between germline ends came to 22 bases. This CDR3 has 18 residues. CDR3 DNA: TGTGCCAGCAGCGTAGGTTCCAGGCCGGGAAGGGGAGGTGAAAAACTGTTTTTT. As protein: CASSVGSRPGRGGEKLFF.

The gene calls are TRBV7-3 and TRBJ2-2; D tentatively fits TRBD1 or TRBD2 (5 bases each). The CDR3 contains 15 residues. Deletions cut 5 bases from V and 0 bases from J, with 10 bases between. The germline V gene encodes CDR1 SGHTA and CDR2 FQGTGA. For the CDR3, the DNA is TGTGCCAGCAGCAGGGACGGATCGAACACCGGGGAGCTGTTTTTT. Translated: CASSRDGSNTGELFF.

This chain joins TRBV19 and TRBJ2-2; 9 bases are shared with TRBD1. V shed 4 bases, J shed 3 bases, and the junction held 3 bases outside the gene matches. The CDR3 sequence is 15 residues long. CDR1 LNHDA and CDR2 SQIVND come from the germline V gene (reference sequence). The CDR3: CASSKGQGDTGELFF. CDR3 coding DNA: TGTGCCAGTAGTAAGGGACAGGGAGACACCGGGGAGCTGTTTTTT.

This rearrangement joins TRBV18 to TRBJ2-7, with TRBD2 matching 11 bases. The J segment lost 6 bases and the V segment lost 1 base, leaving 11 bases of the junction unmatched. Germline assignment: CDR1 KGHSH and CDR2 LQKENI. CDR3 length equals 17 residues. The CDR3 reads CASSPQGLADVPGEQYF. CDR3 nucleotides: TGTGCCAGCTCACCACAGGGACTAGCGGACGTCCCGGGCGAGCAGTACTTC.

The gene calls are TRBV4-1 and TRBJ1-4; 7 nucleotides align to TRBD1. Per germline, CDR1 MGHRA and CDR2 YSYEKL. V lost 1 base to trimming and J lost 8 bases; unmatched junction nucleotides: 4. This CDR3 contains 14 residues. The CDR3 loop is CASSQGTGDEKLFF. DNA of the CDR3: TGCGCCAGCAGCCAAGGAACAGGGGACGAAAAACTGTTTTTT.

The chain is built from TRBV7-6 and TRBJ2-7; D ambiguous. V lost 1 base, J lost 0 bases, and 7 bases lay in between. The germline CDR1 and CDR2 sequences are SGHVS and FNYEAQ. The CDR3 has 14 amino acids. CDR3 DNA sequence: TGTGCCAGCAGCTTAGTAATGGGCTCCTACGAGCAGTACTTC. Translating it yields CASSLVMGSYEQYF.

The chain's CDR3 is CASSPVNRGVSEQYF. CDR3 in DNA: TGTGCCAGCAGCCCTGTGAACAGGGGGGTTAGCGAGCAGTACTTC. This chain connects TRBV5-4 to TRBJ2-7, with 8 bases identical to TRBD1. Unmatched junction bases numbered 12, after V lost 4 bases and J lost 6 bases. This CDR3 is built from 15 residues. CDR1 is SGHNT, CDR2 YYREEE, per germline (reference sequence). The full variable domain, its missing parts supplied by reference TRBV5-4 and TRBJ2-7, is ETGVTQSPTHLIKTRGQQVTLRCSSQSGHNTVSWYQQALGQGPQFIFQYYREEENGRGNFPPRFSGLQFPNYSSELNVNALELDDSALYLCASSPVNRGVSEQYFGPGTRLTVT.

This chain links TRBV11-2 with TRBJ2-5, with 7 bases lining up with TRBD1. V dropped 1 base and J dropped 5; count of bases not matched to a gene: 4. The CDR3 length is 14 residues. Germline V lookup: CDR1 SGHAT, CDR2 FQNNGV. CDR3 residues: CASSLGQGSETQYF. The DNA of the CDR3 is TGTGCCAGCAGCTTAGGACAGGGTTCGGAGACCCAGTACTTC. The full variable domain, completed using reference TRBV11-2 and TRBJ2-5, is EAGVAQSPRYKIIEKRQSVAFWCNPISGHATLYWYQQILGQGPKLLIQFQNNGVVDDSQLPKDRFSAERLKGVDSTLKIQPAKLEDSAVYLCASSLGQGSETQYFGPGTRLLVL.